The sequence of this T cell receptor beta chain was determined in a study of T-cell memory formation after mild COVID-19. As for the study in general: For the most part, TCR clusters were specific to one donor. Study-level points and caveats: Largely, contracting CD4+ clones fell within CM and EM, and contracting CD8+ clones within EMRA. In pre-infection memory, a portion of responding clones appeared, which suggested that cross-reactive memory joined. A balance of CD4 and CD8 characterized clones contracting day 15 to 85, whereas later expanders leaned CD4+.

Concerning this clonotype: Its antigen remains unknown.

V shed 1 base, J shed 4 bases, and the junction held 6 bases outside the gene matches. The germline V gene has CDR1 SGHVS and CDR2 FNYEAQ. The CDR3 runs 15 residues. TCRdb reprocessed the 5' RACE reads via MiXCR and lists one record per CDR3 protein. The table shows about 120,000 distinct CDR3 sequences, with about a fifth occurring only once. This TCR derives from a man in his late teens or twenties who had mild COVID-19 (a few samples of this study predate the infection). Cell type and time point are not known. Sequencing used PBMCs or a T cell subset sorted from them (not recorded which). V is TRBV7-6 and J is TRBJ2-5; 7 nucleotides agree with TRBD2. The CDR3, as DNA: TGTGCCAGCAGCTTAGAGCCAGGGAGGGCAGAGACCCAGTACTTC. Its translation is CASSLEPGRAETQYF.